Sequencing of this T cell receptor (beta chain) was carried out in a study of blood T cells in healthy people across ages. V was clipped by 2 bases and J by 7 bases; unmatched bases: 11. Germline V gene lookup returns CDR1 SGHTA and CDR2 FQGNSA. The length of the CDR3 is 16 residues. The donors, all healthy, were Caucasians living in Russia, aged roughly 6 to 100. Peripheral blood from each donor was collected in a volume of 9.5 to 10 milliliters. A minimum of 6.5 million PBMCs was isolated per sample. The use of a sample-barcoded 5' primer and a J-beta primer mix characterized a second PCR of roughly 6 to 12 cycles. From the 5' RACE reads, TCRdb called clonotypes with MiXCR, one entry per CDR3 protein. This table holds approximately 940,000 distinct CDR3 sequences, around 48% found once.

J is TRBJ2-1 and V is TRBV7-2; 7 bases agree with TRBD2. The clonotype originates from a man aged 30 to 39 in good health. Specimen: blood. In DNA, the CDR3 is TGTGCCAGCAGCTTACTGGGGGGGGTAACCGGGAATGAGCAGTTCTTC. Protein sequence: CASSLLGGVTGNEQFF.